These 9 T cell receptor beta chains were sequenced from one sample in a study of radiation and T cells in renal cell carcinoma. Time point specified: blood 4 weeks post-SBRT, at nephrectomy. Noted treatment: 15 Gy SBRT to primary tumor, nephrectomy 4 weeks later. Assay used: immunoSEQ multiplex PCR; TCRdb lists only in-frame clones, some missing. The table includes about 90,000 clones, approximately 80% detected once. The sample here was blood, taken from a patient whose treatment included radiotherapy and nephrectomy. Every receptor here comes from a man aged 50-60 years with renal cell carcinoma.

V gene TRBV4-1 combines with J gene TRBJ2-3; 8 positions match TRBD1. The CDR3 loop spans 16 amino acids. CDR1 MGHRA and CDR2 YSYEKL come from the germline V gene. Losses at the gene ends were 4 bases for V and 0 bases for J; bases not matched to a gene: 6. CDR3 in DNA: TGCGCCAGCAGCCCCAAGGACAGGGACAGCACAGATACGCAGTATTTT. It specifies CASSPKDRDSTDTQYF.

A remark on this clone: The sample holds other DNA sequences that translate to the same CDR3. The CDR3 loop is CASSPEGQFYGYTF. For the CDR3, the DNA is TGCGCCAGCAGCCCGGAGGGCCAGTTCTATGGCTACACCTTC. The chain is built from TRBV5-1 and TRBJ1-2; D is undetermined. Trimming cost V 4 bases and J 4 bases, with 14 bases left between them. This CDR3 has 14 amino acids. CDR1 and CDR2 (germline): SGHRS, YFSETQ. The full variable domain, rest sourced from reference TRBV5-1 and TRBJ1-2, is KAGVTQTPRYLIKTRGQQVTLSCSPISGHRSVSWYQQTPGQGLQFLFEYFSETQRNKGNFPGRFSGRQFSNSRSEMNVSTLELGDSALYLCASSPEGQFYGYTFGSGTRLTVV.

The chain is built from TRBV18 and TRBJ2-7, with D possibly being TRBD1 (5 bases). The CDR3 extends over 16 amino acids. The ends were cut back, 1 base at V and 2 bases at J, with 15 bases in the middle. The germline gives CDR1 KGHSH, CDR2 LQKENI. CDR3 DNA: TGTGCCAGCTCACCACTCCTGGGTCAGACAGCCTACGAGCAGTACTTC. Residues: CASSPLLGQTAYEQYF.

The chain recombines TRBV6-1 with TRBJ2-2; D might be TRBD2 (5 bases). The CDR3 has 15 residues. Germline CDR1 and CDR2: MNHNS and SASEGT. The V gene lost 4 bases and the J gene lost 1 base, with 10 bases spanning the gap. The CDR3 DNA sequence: TGTGCCAGCAGTGTAAGCGGCCAGAACACCGGGGAGCTGTTTTTT. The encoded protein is CASSVSGQNTGELFF.

The CDR3 DNA sequence: TGTGCCAGCACCGTCCAGGGACATTCGGCTGAAGCTTTCTTT. Translation gives CASTVQGHSAEAFF. The V and J genes are TRBV2 and TRBJ1-1; D might be TRBD1 (6 bases). The CDR3 extends over 14 amino acids. Looked up from germline, CDR1 is SNHLY and CDR2 is FYNNEI. The V gene lost 7 bases and the J gene lost 6 bases, with 18 bases spanning the gap.

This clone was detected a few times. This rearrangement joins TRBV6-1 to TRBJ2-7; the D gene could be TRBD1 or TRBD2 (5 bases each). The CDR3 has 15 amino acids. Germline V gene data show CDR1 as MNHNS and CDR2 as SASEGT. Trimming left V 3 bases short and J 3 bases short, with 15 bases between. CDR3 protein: CASSDAGTVDYEQYF. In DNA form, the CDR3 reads TGTGCCAGCAGTGATGCAGGGACCGTGGACTACGAGCAGTACTTC.

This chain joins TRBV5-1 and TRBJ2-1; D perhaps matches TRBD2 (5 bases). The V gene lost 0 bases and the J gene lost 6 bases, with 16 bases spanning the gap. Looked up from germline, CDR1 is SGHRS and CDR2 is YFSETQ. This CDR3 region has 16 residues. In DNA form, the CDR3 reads TGCGCCAGCAGCTTGGTATCTTCGGGATTGGGCAATGAGCAGTTCTTC. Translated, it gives CASSLVSSGLGNEQFF. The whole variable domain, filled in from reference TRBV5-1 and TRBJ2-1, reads KAGVTQTPRYLIKTRGQQVTLSCSPISGHRSVSWYQQTPGQGLQFLFEYFSETQRNKGNFPGRFSGRQFSNSRSEMNVSTLELGDSALYLCASSLVSSGLGNEQFFGPGTRLTVL.

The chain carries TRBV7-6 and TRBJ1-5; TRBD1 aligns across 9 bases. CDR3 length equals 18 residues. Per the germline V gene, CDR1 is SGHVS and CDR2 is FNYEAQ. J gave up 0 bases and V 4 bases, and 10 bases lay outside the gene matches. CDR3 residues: CASSSFTGGVYSNQPQHF. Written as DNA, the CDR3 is TGTGCCAGCAGCTCGTTTACAGGGGGCGTTTATAGCAATCAGCCCCAGCATTTT.

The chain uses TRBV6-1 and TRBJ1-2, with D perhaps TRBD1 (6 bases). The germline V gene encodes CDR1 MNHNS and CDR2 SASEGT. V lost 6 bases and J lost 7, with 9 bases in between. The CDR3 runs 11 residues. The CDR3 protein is CASSGGGGYTF. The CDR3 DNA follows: TGTGCCAGCAGCGGAGGGGGTGGCTACACCTTC.